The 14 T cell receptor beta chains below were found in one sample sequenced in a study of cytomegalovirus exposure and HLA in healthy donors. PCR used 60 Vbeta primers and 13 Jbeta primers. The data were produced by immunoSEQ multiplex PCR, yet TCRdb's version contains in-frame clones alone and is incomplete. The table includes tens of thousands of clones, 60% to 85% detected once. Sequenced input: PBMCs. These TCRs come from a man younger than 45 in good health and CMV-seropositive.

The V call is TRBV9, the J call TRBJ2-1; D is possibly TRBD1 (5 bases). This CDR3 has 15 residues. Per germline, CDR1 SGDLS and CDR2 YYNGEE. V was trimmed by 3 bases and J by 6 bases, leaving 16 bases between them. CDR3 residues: CASSEDTVRGNEQFF. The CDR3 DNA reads TGTGCCAGCAGCGAGGACACGGTAAGGGGCAATGAGCAGTTCTTC. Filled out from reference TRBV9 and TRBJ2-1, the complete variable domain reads DSGVTQTPKHLITATGQRVTLRCSPRSGDLSVYWYQQSLDQGLQFLIQYYNGEERAKGNILERFSAQQFPDLHSELNLSSLELGDSALYFCASSEDTVRGNEQFFGPGTRLTVL.

CDR3 in amino acids: CASSFSGSYGYTF. CDR3 nucleotide sequence: TGTGCCAGCAGTTTCTCTGGGAGCTATGGCTACACCTTC. This chain links TRBV6-5 with TRBJ1-2, with unresolved D. This CDR3 spans 13 amino acids. Germline CDR1 MNHEY, CDR2 SVGAGI. Trimming removed 4 bases at V and 4 bases at J, with 10 bases between.

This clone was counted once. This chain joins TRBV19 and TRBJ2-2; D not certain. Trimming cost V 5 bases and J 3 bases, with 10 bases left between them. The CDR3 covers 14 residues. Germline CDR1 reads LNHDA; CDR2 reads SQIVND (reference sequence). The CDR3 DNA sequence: TGTGCCAGTAGTGGGCAGATAGACACCGGGGAGCTGTTTTTT. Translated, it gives CASSGQIDTGELFF. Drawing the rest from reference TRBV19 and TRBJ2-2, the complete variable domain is DGGITQSPKYLFRKEGQNVTLSCEQNLNHDAMYWYRQDPGQGLRLIYYSQIVNDFQKGDIAEGYSVSREKKESFPLTVTSAQKNPTAFYLCASSGQIDTGELFFGEGSRLTVL.

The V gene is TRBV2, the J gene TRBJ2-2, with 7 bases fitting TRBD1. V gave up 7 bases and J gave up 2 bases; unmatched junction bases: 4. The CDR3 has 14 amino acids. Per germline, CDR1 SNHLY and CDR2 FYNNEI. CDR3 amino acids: CASKNRGNTGELFF. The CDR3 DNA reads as TGTGCCAGCAAAAACAGGGGCAACACCGGGGAGCTGTTTTTT.

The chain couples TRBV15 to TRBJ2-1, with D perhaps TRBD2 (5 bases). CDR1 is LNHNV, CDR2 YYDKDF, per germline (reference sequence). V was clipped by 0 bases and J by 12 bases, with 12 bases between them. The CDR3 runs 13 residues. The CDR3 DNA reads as TGTGCCACCAGCAGAGATTCGGGGTCTAGGCAGTTCTTC. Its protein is CATSRDSGSRQFF.

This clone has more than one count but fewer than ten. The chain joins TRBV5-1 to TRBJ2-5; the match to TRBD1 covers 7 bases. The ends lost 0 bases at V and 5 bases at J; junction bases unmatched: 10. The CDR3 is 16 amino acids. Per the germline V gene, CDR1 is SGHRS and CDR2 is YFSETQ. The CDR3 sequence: CASSLGTGLEGETQYF. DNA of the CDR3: TGCGCCAGCAGCTTGGGGACAGGCCTTGAAGGGGAGACCCAGTACTTC.

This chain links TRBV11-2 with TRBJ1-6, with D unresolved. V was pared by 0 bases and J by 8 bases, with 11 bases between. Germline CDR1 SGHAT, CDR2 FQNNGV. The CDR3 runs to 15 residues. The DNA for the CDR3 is TGTGCCAGCAGCTTAGAGGGGAGTGTACATTCACCCCTCCACTTT. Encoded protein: CASSLEGSVHSPLHF.

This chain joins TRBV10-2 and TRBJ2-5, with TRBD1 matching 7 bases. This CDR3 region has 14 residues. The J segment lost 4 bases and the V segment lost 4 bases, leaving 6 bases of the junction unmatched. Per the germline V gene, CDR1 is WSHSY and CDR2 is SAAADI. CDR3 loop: CASSAQGGAETQYF. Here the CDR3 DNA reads TGCGCCAGCAGTGCCCAAGGGGGCGCAGAGACCCAGTACTTC.

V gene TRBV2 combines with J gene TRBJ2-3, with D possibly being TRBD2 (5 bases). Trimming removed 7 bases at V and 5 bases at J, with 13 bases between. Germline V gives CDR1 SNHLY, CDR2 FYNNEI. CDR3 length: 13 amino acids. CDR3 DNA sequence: TGTGCCAGCAACCTAAGCGGTGAAGATACGCAGTATTTT. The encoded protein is CASNLSGEDTQYF.

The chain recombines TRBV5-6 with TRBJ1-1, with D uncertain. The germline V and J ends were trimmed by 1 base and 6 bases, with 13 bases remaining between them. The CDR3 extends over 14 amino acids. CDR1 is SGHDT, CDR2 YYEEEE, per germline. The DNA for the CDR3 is TGTGCCAGCAGCTTGAGTGTCAGTTCCTCTGAAGCTTTCTTT. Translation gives CASSLSVSSSEAFF.

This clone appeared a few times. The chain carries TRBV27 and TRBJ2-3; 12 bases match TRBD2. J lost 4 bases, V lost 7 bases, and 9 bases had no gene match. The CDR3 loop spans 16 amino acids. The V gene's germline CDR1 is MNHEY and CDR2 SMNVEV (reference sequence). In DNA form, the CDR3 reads TGTGCCAGCAAAGAACTAGCGGGGGGTGAGTCAGATACGCAGTATTTT. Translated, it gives CASKELAGGESDTQYF.

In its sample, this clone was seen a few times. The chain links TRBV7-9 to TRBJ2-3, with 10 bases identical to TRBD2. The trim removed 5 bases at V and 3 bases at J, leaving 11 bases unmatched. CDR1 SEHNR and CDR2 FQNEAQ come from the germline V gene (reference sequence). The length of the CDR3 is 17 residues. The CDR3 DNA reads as TGTGCCAGCAGCCCCGACATAGCGGGAGGAGGGACAGATACGCAGTATTTT. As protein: CASSPDIAGGGTDTQYF.

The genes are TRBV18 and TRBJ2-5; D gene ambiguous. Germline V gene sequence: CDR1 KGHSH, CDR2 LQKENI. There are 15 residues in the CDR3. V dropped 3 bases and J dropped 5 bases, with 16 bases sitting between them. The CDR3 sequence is CASSPSPSSSETQYF. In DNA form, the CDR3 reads TGTGCCAGCTCACCTAGCCCATCTTCCTCGGAGACCCAGTACTTC. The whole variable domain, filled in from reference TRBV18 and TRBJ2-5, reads NAGVMQNPRHLVRRRGQEARLRCSPMKGHSHVYWYRQLPEEGLKFMVYLQKENIIDESGMPKERFSAEFPKEGPSILRIQQVVRGDSAAYFCASSPSPSSSETQYFGPGTRLLVL.

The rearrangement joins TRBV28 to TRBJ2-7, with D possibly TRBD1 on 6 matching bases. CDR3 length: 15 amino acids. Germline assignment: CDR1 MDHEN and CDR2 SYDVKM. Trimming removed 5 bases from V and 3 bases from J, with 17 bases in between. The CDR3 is CASSPTGSSDYEQYF. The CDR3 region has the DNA TGTGCCAGCAGTCCTACAGGGAGTTCTGACTACGAGCAGTACTTC.